The clone carrying this TCR beta chain was picked up a small number of times. What it binds is unknown. The data derive from a study of cytomegalovirus exposure and HLA in healthy donors. General study results and limits: Later analysis identified several of the most significant clusters that appeared linked to common viral pathogens. Most TCR sequences proved rare, with some public TCRs found in many donors. Prediction of most subjects' HLA-A and HLA-B alleles by TCR beta sequences was reportedly accurate.

The PCR employed 60 Vbeta primers together with 13 Jbeta primers. TCRdb's copy holds only in-frame clones and misses some; the assay was immunoSEQ multiplex PCR. Here the sample spans approximately 100,000 clones, roughly 78% being singletons. The sequence was collected from a woman between 35 and 50 years old in good health and CMV-seronegative. The specimen sequenced was PBMCs.

The DNA for the CDR3 is TGCGCCAGCAGCGGGGGACAGGGACAGCTAAACACCGGGGAGCTGTTTTTT. Protein sequence: CASSGGQGQLNTGELFF. The rearrangement uses TRBV5-1 and TRBJ2-2, with 9 bases matching TRBD1. J gave up 2 bases and V 4 bases, and 9 bases lay outside the gene matches. This CDR3 comprises 17 residues. CDR1 is SGHRS, CDR2 YFSETQ, per germline. The full variable domain, its missing parts supplied by reference TRBV5-1 and TRBJ2-2, is KAGVTQTPRYLIKTRGQQVTLSCSPISGHRSVSWYQQTPGQGLQFLFEYFSETQRNKGNFPGRFSGRQFSNSRSEMNVSTLELGDSALYLCASSGGQGQLNTGELFFGEGSRLTVL.